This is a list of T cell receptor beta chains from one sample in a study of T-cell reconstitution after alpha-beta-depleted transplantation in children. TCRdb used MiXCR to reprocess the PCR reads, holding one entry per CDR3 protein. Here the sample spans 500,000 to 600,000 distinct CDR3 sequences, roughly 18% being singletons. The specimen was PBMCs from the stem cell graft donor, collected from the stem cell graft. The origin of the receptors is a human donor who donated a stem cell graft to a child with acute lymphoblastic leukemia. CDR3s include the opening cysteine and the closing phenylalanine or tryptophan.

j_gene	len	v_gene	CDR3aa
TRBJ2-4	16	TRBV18	CASSPGQGLAKNIQYF
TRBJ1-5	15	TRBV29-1	CSVEFADGGNQPQHF
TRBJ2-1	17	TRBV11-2	CASSFFGGRWDTNEQFF
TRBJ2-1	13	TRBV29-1	CSVERTNYNEQFF
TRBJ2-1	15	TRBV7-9	CASSLGLMVYNEQFF
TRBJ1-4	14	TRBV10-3	CAISEGGYNEKLFF
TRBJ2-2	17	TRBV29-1	CSVEVTSGRALVGELFF
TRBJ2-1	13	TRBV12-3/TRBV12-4	CASSGLAGNEQFF
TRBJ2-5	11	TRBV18	CASSEQETQYF
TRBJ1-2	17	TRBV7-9	CASSPPSPQGVNYGYTF
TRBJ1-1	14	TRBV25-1	CASSVKTGLTEAFF
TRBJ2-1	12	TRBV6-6	CASNFRGHEQFF
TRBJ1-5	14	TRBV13	CASSFRDTYQPQHF
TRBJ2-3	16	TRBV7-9	CASTRRAGGTTDTQYF
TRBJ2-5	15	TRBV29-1	CSARYRTEYQETQYF
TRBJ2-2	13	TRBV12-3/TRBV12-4	CASSLERPGELFF
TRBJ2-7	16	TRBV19	CASSGTGAPPPDEQYF
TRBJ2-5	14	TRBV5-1	CASRRTTVQETQYF
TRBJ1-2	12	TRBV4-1	CASSQSRGGYTF
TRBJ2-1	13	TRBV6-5	CASSYSSHNEQFF
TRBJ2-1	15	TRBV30	CAWRGTGLGYNEQFF
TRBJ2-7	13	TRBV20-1	CSATEREPYEQYF
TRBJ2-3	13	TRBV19	CASSSAGINTQYF
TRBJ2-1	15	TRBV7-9	CASSFRRNSEVEQFF
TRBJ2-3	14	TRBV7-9	CASQNALATDTQYF
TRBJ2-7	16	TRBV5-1	CASSPTVFLSSYEQYF
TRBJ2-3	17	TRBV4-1	CASSLDTDRELTDTQYF
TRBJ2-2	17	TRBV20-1	CSARDPRTGGNTGELFF
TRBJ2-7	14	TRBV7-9	CASSSTTTSYEQYF
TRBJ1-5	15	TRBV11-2	CASSLGRGGNQPQHF
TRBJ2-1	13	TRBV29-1	CSIGGTVGNEQFF
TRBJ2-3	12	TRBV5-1	CASSWDPDTQYF
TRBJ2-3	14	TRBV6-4	CASSDGPDTDTQYF